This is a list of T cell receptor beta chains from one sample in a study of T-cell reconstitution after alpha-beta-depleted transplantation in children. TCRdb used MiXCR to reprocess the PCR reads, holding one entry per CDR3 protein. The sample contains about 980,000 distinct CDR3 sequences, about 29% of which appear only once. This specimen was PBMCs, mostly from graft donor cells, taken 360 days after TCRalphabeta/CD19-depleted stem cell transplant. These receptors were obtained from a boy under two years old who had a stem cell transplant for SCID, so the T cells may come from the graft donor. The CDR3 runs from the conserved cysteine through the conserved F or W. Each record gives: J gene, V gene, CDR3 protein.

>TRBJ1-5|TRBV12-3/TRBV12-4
CASSWRMGNQPQHF
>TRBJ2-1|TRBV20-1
CSARASGGYNEQFF
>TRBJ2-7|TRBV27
CASTRSGGLYEQYF
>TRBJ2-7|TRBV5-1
CASSLAGQEGREQYF
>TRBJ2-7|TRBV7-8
CASSLIPAGVVSYEQYF
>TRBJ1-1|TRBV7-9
CASSPGVGLNTEAFF
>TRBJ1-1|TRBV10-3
CAISERVGEAFF
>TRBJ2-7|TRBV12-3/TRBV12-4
CASSLALYGGPAYEQYF
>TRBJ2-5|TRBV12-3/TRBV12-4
CASSGTGDGETQYF
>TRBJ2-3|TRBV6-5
CASSSPGLAGADTQYF
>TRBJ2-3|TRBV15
CATSTSSGGPVRTQYF
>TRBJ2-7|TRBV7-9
CASTYRVGPPHEQYF
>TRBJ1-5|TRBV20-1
CSAQTGSSNQPQHF
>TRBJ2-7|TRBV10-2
CASMQKRRGPSYEQYF
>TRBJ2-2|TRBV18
CASSQRSPGELFF
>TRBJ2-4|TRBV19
CASRGTGSYSKNIQYF
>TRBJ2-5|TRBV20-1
CSATDDGWRGPQETQYF
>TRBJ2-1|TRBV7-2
CASKLAGGNNEQFF
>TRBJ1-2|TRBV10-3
CAIRVDRMGVYGYTF
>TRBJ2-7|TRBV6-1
CASGPGLADFYEQYF
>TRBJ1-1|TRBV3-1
CASSGGFLNTEAFF
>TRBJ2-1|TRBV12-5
CASGSIYRGNEQFF
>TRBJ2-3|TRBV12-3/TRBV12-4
CASSPPRGRGDTQYF
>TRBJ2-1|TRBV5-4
CASSLATAADRREQFF
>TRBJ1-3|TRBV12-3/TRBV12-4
CASTLVDRPGNTIYF
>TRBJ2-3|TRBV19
CASSPFGDTQYF
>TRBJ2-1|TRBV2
CASMAGSSGDSSYNEQFF
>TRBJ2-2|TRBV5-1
CASRLAGGSTGELFF
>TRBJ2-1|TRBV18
CASSPQRDRGNNEQFF